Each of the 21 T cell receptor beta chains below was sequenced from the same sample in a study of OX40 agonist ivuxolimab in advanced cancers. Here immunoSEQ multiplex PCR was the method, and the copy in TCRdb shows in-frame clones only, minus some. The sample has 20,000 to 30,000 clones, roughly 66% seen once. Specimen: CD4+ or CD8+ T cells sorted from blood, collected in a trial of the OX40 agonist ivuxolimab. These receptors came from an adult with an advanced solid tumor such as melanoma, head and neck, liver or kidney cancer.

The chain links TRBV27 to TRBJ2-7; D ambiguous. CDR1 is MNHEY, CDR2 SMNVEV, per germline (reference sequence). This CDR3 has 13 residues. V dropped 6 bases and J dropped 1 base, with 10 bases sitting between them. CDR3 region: CASSGHGSYEQYF. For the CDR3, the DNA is TGTGCCAGCAGCGGGCACGGGTCCTACGAGCAGTACTTC.

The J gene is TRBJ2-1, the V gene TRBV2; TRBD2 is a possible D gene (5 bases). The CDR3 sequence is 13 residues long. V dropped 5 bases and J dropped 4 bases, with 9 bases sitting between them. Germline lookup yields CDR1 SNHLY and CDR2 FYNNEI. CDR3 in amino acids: CASSYGIYNEQFF. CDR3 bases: TGTGCCAGCAGTTACGGGATATACAATGAGCAGTTCTTC. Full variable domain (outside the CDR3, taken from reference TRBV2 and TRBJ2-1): EPEVTQTPSHQVTQMGQEVILRCVPISNHLYFYWYRQILGQKVEFLVSFYNNEISEKSEIFDDQFSVERPDGSNFTLKIRSTKLEDSAMYFCASSYGIYNEQFFGPGTRLTVL.

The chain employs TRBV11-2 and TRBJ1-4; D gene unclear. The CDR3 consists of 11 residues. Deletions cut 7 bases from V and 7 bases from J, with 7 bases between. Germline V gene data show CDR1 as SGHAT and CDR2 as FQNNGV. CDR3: CASKEGEKLFF. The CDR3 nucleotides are TGTGCCAGCAAAGAGGGTGAAAAACTGTTTTTT.

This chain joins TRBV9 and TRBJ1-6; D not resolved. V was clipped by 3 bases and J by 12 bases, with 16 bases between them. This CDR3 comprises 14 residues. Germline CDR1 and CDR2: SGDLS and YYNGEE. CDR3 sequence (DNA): TGTGCCAGCAGCGCGGGGTCAGGTGCCAAACCCCTCCACTTT. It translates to CASSAGSGAKPLHF.

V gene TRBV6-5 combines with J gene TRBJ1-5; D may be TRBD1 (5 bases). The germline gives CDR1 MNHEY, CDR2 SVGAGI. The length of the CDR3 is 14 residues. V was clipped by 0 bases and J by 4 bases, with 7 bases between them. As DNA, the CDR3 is TGTGCCAGCAGTTACTCGGGGGTAAATCAGCCCCAGCATTTT. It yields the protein CASSYSGVNQPQHF.

The CDR3 DNA reads TGTGCCAGCAGTTTAGAGGGGGACACTGAAGCTTTCTTT. Amino acids: CASSLEGDTEAFF. This sequence joins TRBV28 and TRBJ1-1; tentatively, D is TRBD1 (6 bases). The V gene's germline CDR1 is MDHEN and CDR2 SYDVKM. This CDR3 is 13 amino acids long. V was shortened by 2 bases and J by 3 bases, with 7 bases between the two germline ends. The entire variable domain, with the rest obtained from reference TRBV28 and TRBJ1-1, is as follows: DVKVTQSSRYLVKRTGEKVFLECVQDMDHENMFWYRQDPGLGLRLIYFSYDVKMKEKGDIPEGYSVSREKKERFSLILESASTNQTSMYLCASSLEGDTEAFFGQGTRLTVV.

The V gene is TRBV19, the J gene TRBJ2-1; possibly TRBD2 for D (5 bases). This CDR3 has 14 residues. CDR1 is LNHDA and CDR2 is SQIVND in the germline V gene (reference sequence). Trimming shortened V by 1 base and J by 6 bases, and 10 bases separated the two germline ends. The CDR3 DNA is TGTGCCAGTAGTATAGTCGTAGCGTCCAATGAGCAGTTCTTC. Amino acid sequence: CASSIVVASNEQFF.

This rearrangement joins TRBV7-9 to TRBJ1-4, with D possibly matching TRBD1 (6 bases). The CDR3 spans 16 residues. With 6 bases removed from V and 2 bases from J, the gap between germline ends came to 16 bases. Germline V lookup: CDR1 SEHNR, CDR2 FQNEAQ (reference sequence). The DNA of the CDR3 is TGTGCCAGCAGGGGATTCCAGGGGCGGACTAATGAAAAACTGTTTTTT. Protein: CASRGFQGRTNEKLFF.

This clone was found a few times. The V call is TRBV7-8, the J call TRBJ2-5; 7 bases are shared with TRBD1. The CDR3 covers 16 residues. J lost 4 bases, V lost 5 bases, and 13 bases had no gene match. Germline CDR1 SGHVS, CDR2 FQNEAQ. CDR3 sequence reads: CASSPPGPNRGETQYF. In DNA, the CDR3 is TGTGCCAGCAGCCCCCCAGGGCCAAACAGGGGAGAGACCCAGTACTTC.

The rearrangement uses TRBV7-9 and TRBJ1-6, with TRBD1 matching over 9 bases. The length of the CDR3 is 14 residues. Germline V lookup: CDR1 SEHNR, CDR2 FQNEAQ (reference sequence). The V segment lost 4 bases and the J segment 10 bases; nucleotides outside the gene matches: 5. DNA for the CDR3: TGTGCCAGCAGCTGGGACAGGGTCGGCTCACCCCTCCACTTT. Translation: CASSWDRVGSPLHF.

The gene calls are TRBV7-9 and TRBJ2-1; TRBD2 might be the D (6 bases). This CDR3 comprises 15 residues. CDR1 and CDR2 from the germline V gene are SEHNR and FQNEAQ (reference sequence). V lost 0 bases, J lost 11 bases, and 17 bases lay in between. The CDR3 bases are TGTGCCAGCAGCTTAGCTGCTCCCCGAGCGGGTAAGCAGTTCTTC. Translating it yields CASSLAAPRAGKQFF.

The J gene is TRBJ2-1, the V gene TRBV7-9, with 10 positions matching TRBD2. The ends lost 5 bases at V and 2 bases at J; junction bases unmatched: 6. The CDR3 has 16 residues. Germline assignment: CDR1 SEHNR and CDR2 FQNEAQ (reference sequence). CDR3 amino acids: CASSLTAGGPYNEQFF. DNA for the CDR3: TGTGCCAGCAGCCTAACAGCGGGGGGGCCCTACAATGAGCAGTTCTTC.

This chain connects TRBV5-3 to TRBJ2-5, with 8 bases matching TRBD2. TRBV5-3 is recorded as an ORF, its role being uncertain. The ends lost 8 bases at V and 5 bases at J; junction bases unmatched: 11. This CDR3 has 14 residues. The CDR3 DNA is TGTGCCAGGAGGGATGGCGGGGGGCGGGAGACCCAGTACTTC. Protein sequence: CARRDGGGRETQYF.

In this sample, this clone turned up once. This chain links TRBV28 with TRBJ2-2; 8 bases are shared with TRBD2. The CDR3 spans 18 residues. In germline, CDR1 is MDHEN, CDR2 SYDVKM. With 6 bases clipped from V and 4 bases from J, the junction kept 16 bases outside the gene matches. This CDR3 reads CASSIRPGTRGGTGELFF. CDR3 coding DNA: TGTGCCAGCAGCATTCGTCCCGGGACTAGGGGGGGCACCGGGGAGCTGTTTTTT.

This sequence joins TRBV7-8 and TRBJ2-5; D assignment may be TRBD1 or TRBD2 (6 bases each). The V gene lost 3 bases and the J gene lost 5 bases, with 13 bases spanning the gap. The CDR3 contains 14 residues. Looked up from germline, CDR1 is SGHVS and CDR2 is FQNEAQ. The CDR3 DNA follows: TGTGCCAGCAGCTTCGGGGGCGCCTGGGAGACCCAGTACTTC. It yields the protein CASSFGGAWETQYF.

The CDR3 DNA sequence: TGTGCCAGCAGCTTGGCACTGGAGACCCAGTACTTC. It yields the protein CASSLALETQYF. The chain is built from TRBV5-4 and TRBJ2-5; D remains ambiguous. This CDR3 has 12 amino acids. V lost 0 bases, J lost 5 bases, and 5 bases lay in between. Germline V gives CDR1 SGHNT, CDR2 YYREEE (reference sequence).

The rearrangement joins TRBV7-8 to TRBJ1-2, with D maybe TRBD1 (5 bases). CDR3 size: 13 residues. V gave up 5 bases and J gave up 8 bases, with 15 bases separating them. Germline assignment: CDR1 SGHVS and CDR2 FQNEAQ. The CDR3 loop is CASSPLGAQGYTF. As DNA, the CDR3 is TGTGCCAGCAGCCCTCTAGGGGCTCAAGGCTACACCTTC.

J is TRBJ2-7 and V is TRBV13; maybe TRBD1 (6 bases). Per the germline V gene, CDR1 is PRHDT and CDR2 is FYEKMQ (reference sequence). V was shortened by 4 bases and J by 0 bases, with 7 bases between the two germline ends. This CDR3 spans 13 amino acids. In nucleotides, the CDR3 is TGTGCCAGCAGCTCGGGACACTCCTACGAGCAGTACTTC. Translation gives CASSSGHSYEQYF.

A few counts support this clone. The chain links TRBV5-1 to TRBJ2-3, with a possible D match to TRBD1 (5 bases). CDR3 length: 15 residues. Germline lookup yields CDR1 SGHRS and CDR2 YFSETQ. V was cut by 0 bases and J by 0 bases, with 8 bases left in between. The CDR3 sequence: CASSLERTSTDTQYF. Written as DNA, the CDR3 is TGCGCCAGCAGCTTGGAAAGGACAAGCACAGATACGCAGTATTTT.

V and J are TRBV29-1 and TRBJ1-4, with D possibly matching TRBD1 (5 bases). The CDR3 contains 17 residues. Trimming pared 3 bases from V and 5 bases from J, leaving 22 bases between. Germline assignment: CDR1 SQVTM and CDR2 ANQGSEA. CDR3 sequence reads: CSVDGGDLDGFNEKLFF. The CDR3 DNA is TGCAGCGTTGATGGTGGGGACTTGGACGGGTTCAATGAAAAACTGTTTTTT.

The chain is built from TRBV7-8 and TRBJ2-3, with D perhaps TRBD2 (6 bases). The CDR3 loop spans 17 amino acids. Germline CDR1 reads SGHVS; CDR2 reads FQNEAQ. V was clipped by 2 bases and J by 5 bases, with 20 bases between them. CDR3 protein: CASSLFGPPRRVDTQYF. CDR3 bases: TGTGCCAGCAGCTTATTCGGGCCCCCAAGGAGGGTAGATACGCAGTATTTT.